The 4 T cell receptor beta chains reported below all come from one sample, sequenced in a study of blood T cell repertoires in COVID-19. Here immunoSEQ multiplex PCR was the method, and the copy in TCRdb shows in-frame clones only, minus some. The table shows some 97,000 clones, with roughly 90% occurring only once. The specimen sequenced was peripheral blood. Receptors were obtained from a man aged 25-45 years in a cohort sampled during active COVID-19.

The chain employs TRBV2 and TRBJ2-4, with TRBD2 identical over 11 bases. J was trimmed by 0 bases and V by 3 bases; bases with no gene match: 13. The CDR3 extends over 20 amino acids. Germline V gene sequence: CDR1 SNHLY, CDR2 FYNNEI. CDR3 sequence: CASSDTPSGGSTLAKNIQYF. CDR3 in DNA: TGTGCCAGCAGTGATACCCCTAGCGGGGGGTCAACCTTAGCCAAAAACATTCAGTACTTC.

CDR3 bases: TGTGCCACGGGACTAGCGGGGGCCAAGTCCTACAATGAGCAGTTCTTC. Its translation: CATGLAGAKSYNEQFF. The chain has TRBV24-1 and TRBJ2-1; 14 positions agree with TRBD2. From germline, CDR1 is KGHDR and CDR2 SFDVKD. CDR3 length: 16 amino acids. With 10 bases clipped from V and 1 base from J, the junction kept 5 bases outside the gene matches.

V gene TRBV10-1 combines with J gene TRBJ2-1, with 10 bases lining up with TRBD2. This CDR3 contains 14 residues. Germline V CDR1 and CDR2: WNHNN, SYGVQD (reference sequence). The trim removed 9 bases at V and 9 bases at J, leaving 11 bases unmatched. In nucleotides, the CDR3 is TGCGCCAGGACACCGAGCGGGGGGGCCTGTGAGCAGTTCTTC. Translation: CARTPSGGACEQFF.

The chain couples TRBV18 to TRBJ2-3; D gene unclear. This CDR3 spans 15 amino acids. Germline CDR1 reads KGHSH; CDR2 reads LQKENI. The germline V and J ends were trimmed by 3 bases and 1 base, with 11 bases remaining between them. CDR3 DNA sequence: TGTGCCAGCTCACCCGACACGTTACGCACAGATACGCAGTATTTT. This encodes CASSPDTLRTDTQYF.